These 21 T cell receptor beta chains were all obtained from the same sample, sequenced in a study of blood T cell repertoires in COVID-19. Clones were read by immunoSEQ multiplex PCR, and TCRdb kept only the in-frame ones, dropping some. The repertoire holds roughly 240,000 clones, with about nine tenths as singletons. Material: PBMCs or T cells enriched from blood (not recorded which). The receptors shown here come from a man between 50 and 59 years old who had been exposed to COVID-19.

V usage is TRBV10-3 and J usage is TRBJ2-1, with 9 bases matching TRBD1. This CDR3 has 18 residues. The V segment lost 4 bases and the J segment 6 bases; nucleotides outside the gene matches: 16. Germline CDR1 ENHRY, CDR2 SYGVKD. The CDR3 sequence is CAISGSLVSGQGSNEQFF. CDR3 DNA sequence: TGTGCCATCAGTGGATCGTTGGTTTCAGGACAGGGGTCCAATGAGCAGTTCTTC.

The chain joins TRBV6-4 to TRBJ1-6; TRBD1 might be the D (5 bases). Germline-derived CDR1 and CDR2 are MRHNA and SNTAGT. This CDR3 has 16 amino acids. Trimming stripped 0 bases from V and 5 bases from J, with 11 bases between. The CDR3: CASSDSPAGNNSPLHF. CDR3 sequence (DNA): TGTGCCAGCAGTGACTCTCCCGCAGGGAATAATTCACCCCTCCACTTT.

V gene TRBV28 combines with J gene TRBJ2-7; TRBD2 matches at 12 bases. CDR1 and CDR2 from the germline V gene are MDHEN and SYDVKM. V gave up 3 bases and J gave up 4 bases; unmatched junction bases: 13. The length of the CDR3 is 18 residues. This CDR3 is CASSFRDSSGRAGYEQYV. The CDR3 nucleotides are TGTGCCAGCAGTTTCCGTGATTCTAGCGGGAGGGCCGGGTACGAGCAGTACGTC.

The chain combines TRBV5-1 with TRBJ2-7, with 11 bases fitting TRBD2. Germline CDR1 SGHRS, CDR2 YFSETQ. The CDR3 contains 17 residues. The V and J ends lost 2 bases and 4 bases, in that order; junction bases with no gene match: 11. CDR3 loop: CASSFGTSGPFGYEQYF. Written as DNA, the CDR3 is TGCGCCAGCAGCTTCGGGACTAGCGGTCCCTTTGGTTACGAGCAGTACTTC.

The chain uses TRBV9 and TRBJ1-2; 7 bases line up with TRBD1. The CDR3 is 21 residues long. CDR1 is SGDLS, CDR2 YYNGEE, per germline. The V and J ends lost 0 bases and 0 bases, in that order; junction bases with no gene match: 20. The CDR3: CASSVGARKTGTELTNYGYTF. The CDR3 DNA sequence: TGTGCCAGCAGCGTAGGGGCTAGAAAAACCGGGACAGAACTTACTAACTATGGCTACACCTTC.

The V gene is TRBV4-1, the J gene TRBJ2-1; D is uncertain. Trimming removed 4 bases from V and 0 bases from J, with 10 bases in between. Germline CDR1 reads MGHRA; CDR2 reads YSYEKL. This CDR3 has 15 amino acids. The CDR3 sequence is CASSPSETSYNEQFF. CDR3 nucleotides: TGCGCCAGCAGCCCGAGCGAGACCTCCTACAATGAGCAGTTCTTC.

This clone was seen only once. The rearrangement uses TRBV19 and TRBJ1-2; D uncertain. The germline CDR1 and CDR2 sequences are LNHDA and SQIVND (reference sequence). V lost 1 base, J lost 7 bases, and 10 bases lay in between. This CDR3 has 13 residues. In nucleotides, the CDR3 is TGTGCCAGTAGTATAGTAATGGCTGTTGGCTACACCTTC. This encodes CASSIVMAVGYTF.

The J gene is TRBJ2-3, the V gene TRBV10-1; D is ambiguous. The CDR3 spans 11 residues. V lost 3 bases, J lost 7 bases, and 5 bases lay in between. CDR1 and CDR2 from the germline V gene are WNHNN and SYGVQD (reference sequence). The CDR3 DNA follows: TGCGCCAGCAGTGATGACTATACGCAGTATTTT. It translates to CASSDDYTQYF.

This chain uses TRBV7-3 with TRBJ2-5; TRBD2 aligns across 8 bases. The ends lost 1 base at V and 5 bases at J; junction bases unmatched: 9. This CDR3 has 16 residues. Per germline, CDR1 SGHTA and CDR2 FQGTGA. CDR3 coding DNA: TGTGCCAGCAGCTTAAAAGCCGGCGGGGGGTATGAGACCCAGTACTTC. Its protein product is CASSLKAGGGYETQYF.

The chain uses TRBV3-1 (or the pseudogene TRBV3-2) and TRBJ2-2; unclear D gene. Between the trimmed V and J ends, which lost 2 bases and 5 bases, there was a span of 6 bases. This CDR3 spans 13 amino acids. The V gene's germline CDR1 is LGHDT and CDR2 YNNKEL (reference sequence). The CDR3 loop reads CASSQTRTGELFF. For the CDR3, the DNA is TGTGCCAGCAGCCAAACGAGGACCGGGGAGCTGTTTTTT.

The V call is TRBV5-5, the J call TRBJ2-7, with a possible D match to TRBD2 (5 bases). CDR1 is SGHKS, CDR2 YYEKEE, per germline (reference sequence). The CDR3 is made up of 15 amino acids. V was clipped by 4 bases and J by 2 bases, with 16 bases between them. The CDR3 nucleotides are TGTGCCAGCAGCCCATTCGGGGTAATAGCCTACGAGCAGTACGTC. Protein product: CASSPFGVIAYEQYV.

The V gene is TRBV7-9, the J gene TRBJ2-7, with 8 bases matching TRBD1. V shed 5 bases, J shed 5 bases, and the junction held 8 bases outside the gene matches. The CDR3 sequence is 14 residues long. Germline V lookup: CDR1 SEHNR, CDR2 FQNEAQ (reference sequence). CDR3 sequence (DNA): TGTGCCAGCAGCCCAGGGACAGGAGAGGACGAGCAGTACGTC. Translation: CASSPGTGEDEQYV.

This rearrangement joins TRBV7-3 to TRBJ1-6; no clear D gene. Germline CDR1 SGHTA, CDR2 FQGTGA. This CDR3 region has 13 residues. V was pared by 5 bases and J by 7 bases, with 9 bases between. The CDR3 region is CASSVRGNSPLHF. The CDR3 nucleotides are TGTGCCAGCAGCGTTCGAGGGAATTCACCCCTCCACTTT.

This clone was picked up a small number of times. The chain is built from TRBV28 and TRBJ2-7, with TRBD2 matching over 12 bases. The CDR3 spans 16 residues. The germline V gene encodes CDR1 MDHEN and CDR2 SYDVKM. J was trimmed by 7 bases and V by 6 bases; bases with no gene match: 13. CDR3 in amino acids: CASSLGRLAGAEEQYV. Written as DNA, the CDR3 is TGTGCCAGCAGCCTAGGGAGACTAGCGGGAGCTGAAGAGCAGTACGTC.

CDR3 nucleotide sequence: TGTGCCAGCAGCCCCACACCGGGACAGGGGGCGAGATGGACTGAAGCTTTCTTT. Its protein is CASSPTPGQGARWTEAFF. The chain carries TRBV3-1 (or the pseudogene TRBV3-2) and TRBJ1-1; TRBD1 agrees at 12 bases. The CDR3 covers 18 residues. CDR1 and CDR2 from the germline V gene are LGHDT and YNNKEL (reference sequence). The trim removed 4 bases at V and 5 bases at J, leaving 14 bases unmatched.

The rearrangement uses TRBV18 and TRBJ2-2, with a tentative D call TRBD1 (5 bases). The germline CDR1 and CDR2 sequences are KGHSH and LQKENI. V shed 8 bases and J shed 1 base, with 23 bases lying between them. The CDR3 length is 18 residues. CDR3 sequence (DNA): TGTGCCAGCGCGCAAGTTGGGGCAGCTCTCCTGAACACCGGGGAGCTGTTTTTT. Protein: CASAQVGAALLNTGELFF.

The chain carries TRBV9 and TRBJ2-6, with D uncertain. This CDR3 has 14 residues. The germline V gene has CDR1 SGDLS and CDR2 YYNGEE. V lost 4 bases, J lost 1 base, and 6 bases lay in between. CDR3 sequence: CASSRVSGANVLTF. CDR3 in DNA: TGTGCCAGCAGCCGAGTATCTGGGGCCAACGTCCTGACTTTC. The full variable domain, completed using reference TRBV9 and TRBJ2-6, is DSGVTQTPKHLITATGQRVTLRCSPRSGDLSVYWYQQSLDQGLQFLIQYYNGEERAKGNILERFSAQQFPDLHSELNLSSLELGDSALYFCASSRVSGANVLTFGAGSRLTVL.

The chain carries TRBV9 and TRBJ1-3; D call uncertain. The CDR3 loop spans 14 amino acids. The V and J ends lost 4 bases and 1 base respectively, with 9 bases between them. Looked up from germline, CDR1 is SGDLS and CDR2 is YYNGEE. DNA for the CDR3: TGTGCCAGCAGCCCCCGAGGGTCTGGAAACACCATATATTTT. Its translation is CASSPRGSGNTIYF.

The CDR3, as DNA: TGTGCCAGCAGCTCCCACCCGACAGGGCCAGAGACCCAGTACTTC. Translating it yields CASSSHPTGPETQYF. The chain links TRBV11-1 to TRBJ2-5; 7 bases are a match to TRBD1. This CDR3 has 15 amino acids. Per germline, CDR1 SGHAT and CDR2 FQDESV (reference sequence). J was trimmed by 4 bases and V by 4 bases; bases with no gene match: 9.

CDR3 loop: CAWSVPGTVNQPQHF. The CDR3 region has the DNA TGTGCCTGGAGTGTACCCGGGACAGTAAATCAGCCCCAGCATTTT. V gene TRBV30 combines with J gene TRBJ1-5; TRBD1 agrees at 7 bases. Trimming took 0 bases from V and 4 from J; bases not matched to a gene: 6. Germline assignment: CDR1 GTSNPN and CDR2 SVGIG (reference sequence). The CDR3 has 15 residues.

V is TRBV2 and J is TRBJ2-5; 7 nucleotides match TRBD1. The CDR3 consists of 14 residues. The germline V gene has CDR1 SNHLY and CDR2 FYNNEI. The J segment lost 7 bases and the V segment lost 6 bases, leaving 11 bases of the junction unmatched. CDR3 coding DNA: TGTGCCAGCAGAACACGCACAGGGGCGGGGACCCAGTACTTC. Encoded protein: CASRTRTGAGTQYF.